The rows below give T cell receptor beta chains drawn from one sample of a study of chemoradiotherapy in HPV16-positive cancers. The data were produced by immunoSEQ multiplex PCR, yet TCRdb's version contains in-frame clones alone and is incomplete. In the table there are about 4,800 clones, around nine tenths of which are singletons. Specimen: tumor tissue, collected from a patient who underwent chemoradiotherapy. The source is a human donor with HPV-associated anogenital cancer. The CDR3 runs from the conserved cysteine through the conserved F or W. Each record gives: V gene, J gene, CDR3 protein.

V gene: TRBV4-1
J gene: TRBJ1-5
CDR3 protein: CASSQDRVGGGDQPQHF

V gene: TRBV6-5
J gene: TRBJ1-2
CDR3 protein: CASSWQGARSGYTF

V gene: TRBV29-1
J gene: TRBJ1-2
CDR3 protein: CSEKTPIPNYGYTF

V gene: TRBV14
J gene: TRBJ1-2
CDR3 protein: CASSLSQGAGYTF

V gene: TRBV25-1
J gene: TRBJ2-3
CDR3 protein: CASSGIRDTQYF

V gene: TRBV27
J gene: TRBJ1-1
CDR3 protein: CASSTRDTEAFF

V gene: TRBV5-1
J gene: TRBJ2-7
CDR3 protein: CASSLDLAGGPYEQYF

V gene: TRBV10-1
J gene: TRBJ2-7
CDR3 protein: CASSGGGLTSSYEQYF

V gene: TRBV30
J gene: TRBJ1-4
CDR3 protein: CAWSLPTRESLGDEKLFF

V gene: TRBV30
J gene: TRBJ1-2
CDR3 protein: CAWSLKSGTGAYGYTF

V gene: TRBV5-1
J gene: TRBJ1-4
CDR3 protein: CASSRAGIDEKLFF

V gene: TRBV11-2
J gene: TRBJ1-1
CDR3 protein: CASLSRGTEAFF

V gene: TRBV7-9
J gene: TRBJ1-2
CDR3 protein: CASSSRDRVFSYGYTF

V gene: TRBV2
J gene: TRBJ2-7
CDR3 protein: CASSVGRFYEQYF

V gene: TRBV21-1
J gene: TRBJ1-4
CDR3 protein: CASSSGPAEKLFF

V gene: TRBV2
J gene: TRBJ2-5
CDR3 protein: CASRLAGVGGYQETQYF

V gene: TRBV28
J gene: TRBJ2-6
CDR3 protein: CASSGWSGANVLTF

V gene: TRBV19
J gene: TRBJ2-1
CDR3 protein: CASSISAQRAGFNEQFF

V gene: TRBV27
J gene: TRBJ1-2
CDR3 protein: CASSWQGNYGYTF

V gene: TRBV10-3
J gene: TRBJ1-3
CDR3 protein: CAIRDRDSPSGNTIYF

V gene: TRBV10-2
J gene: TRBJ2-7
CDR3 protein: CASSESKRGNYEQYF

V gene: TRBV19
J gene: TRBJ2-7
CDR3 protein: CASSVEGQGSYEQYF

V gene: TRBV6-4
J gene: TRBJ1-2
CDR3 protein: CASSPQGESPYGYTF

V gene: TRBV15
J gene: TRBJ2-2
CDR3 protein: CATSRDGTANTGELFF

V gene: TRBV2
J gene: TRBJ2-5
CDR3 protein: CASSEGASGRALGETQYF

V gene: TRBV28
J gene: TRBJ2-2
CDR3 protein: CASSFFEGGPAGELFF

V gene: TRBV6-1
J gene: TRBJ1-3
CDR3 protein: CASSGRDSGNTIYF

V gene: TRBV7-9
J gene: TRBJ2-1
CDR3 protein: CASLLTGDSSYNEQFF

V gene: TRBV6-5
J gene: TRBJ1-5
CDR3 protein: CASSAISGGVQPQHF

V gene: TRBV4-3
J gene: TRBJ2-2
CDR3 protein: CASSQVVRGRGGELFF

V gene: TRBV14
J gene: TRBJ1-2
CDR3 protein: CASSPHNYGYTF

V gene: TRBV7-9
J gene: TRBJ1-2
CDR3 protein: CASSLLNYGYTF

V gene: TRBV6-5
J gene: TRBJ2-1
CDR3 protein: CASSPGTGDNEQFF

V gene: TRBV20-1
J gene: TRBJ2-7
CDR3 protein: CSANRDYEQYF

V gene: TRBV6-5
J gene: TRBJ2-7
CDR3 protein: CASSYGSSSYEQYF